The next 8 T cell receptor beta chains were all read from a single sample in a study of T cells in Graves' hyperthyroidism and ophthalmopathy. Amplification targeted TCR beta CDR3 regions from RNA transcripts. In the first-round RT-PCR of the TCR CDR3, the HTBI primer set was used. TCRdb recomputed calls from the multiplex PCR reads with MiXCR, one row per CDR3 protein. Found here are around 530,000 distinct CDR3 sequences, roughly 18% of them singletons; the top ten hold roughly a sixth. The sequencing sample was made of blood. These receptor sequences come from a woman between 18 and 30 years old with Graves' ophthalmopathy.

This clonotype was recorded at least ten times. The V and J genes are TRBV28 and TRBJ1-2; perhaps TRBD1 as D (5 bases). Deletions cut 6 bases from V and 6 bases from J, with 23 bases between. CDR3 length: 16 amino acids. Germline loops: CDR1 MDHEN, CDR2 SYDVKM. CDR3 sequence: CASSLMGFTGPHGYTF. The CDR3 DNA sequence: TGTGCCAGCAGCCTAATGGGATTCACAGGACCCCATGGCTACACCTTC.

This clonotype was observed at least ten times. This rearrangement joins TRBV5-1 to TRBJ2-3, with TRBD2 identical over 8 bases. This CDR3 region has 14 residues. The germline CDR1 and CDR2 sequences are SGHRS and YFSETQ. The V and J ends lost 4 bases and 8 bases, in that order; junction bases with no gene match: 9. The CDR3 reads CASSPGLAQGTQYF. CDR3 bases: TGCGCCAGCAGCCCTGGACTAGCCCAGGGTACGCAGTATTTT.

Of note for this clonotype: A single base separates this from a much larger clone, so it may be a read error. This CDR3 fails to terminate in the conserved phenylalanine or tryptophan, so it likely reflects a read error. The gene calls are TRBV6-5 and TRBJ1-1; no firm D call. CDR1 and CDR2 (germline): MNHEY, SVGAGI. The V end lost 2 bases, the J end lost 3 bases, and 7 bases lay between the germline ends. The CDR3 totals 13 residues. The chain's CDR3 is CASSYRVHTEAFS. The CDR3 bases are TGTGCCAGCAGTTACAGGGTCCACACTGAAGCTTTCTCT.

The rearrangement links TRBV20-1 to TRBJ1-1; a weak D match, TRBD1 (5 bases). This CDR3 region has 14 residues. V lost 2 bases, J lost 6 bases, and 16 bases lay in between. The germline CDR1 and CDR2 sequences are DFQATT and SNEGSKA (reference sequence). The CDR3: CSARRGAGSAEAFF. In nucleotides, the CDR3 is TGCAGTGCTAGAAGGGGCGCGGGCTCTGCTGAAGCTTTCTTT.

This clonotype was picked up many times. The chain joins TRBV6-1 to TRBJ1-5; D is possibly TRBD1 (6 bases). The germline CDR1 and CDR2 sequences are MNHNS and SASEGT. The CDR3 runs 17 residues. V was cut by 2 bases and J by 2 bases, with 16 bases left in between. This CDR3 reads CASSEQGNHNGNQPQHF. CDR3 DNA sequence: TGTGCCAGCAGTGAACAGGGGAACCACAATGGCAATCAGCCCCAGCATTTT.

The chain joins TRBV6-2 or TRBV6-3 to TRBJ1-2; D not certain. This CDR3 is 15 amino acids long. Germline V gene sequence: CDR1 MNHEY, CDR2 SVGEGT. The V gene lost 0 bases and the J gene lost 1 base, with 9 bases spanning the gap. The CDR3: CASSYSNRRNYGYTF. CDR3 bases: TGTGCCAGCAGTTACTCCAACCGTCGTAACTATGGCTACACCTTC.

The chain links TRBV7-9 to TRBJ2-7; D could derive from TRBD1 or TRBD2 (5 bases each). The germline V gene encodes CDR1 SEHNR and CDR2 FQNEAQ (reference sequence). Trimming stripped 5 bases from V and 0 bases from J, with 17 bases between. CDR3 length: 16 amino acids. The DNA for the CDR3 is TGTGCCAGCAGCCCGTCTTACGGGGCGGACTCCTACGAGCAGTACTTC. It translates to CASSPSYGADSYEQYF. Combining the CDR3 with reference TRBV7-9 and TRBJ2-7 gives the whole variable domain DTGVSQNPRHKITKRGQNVTFRCDPISEHNRLYWYRQTLGQGPEFLTYFQNEAQLEKSRLLSDRFSAERPKGSFSTLEIQRTEQGDSAMYLCASSPSYGADSYEQYFGPGTRLTVT.

This clonotype was seen a few times. The chain employs TRBV18 and TRBJ2-6; 7 bases align to TRBD1. From germline, CDR1 is KGHSH and CDR2 LQKENI. The V and J ends lost 1 base and 0 bases, in that order; junction bases with no gene match: 0. This CDR3 comprises 16 residues. As DNA, the CDR3 is TGTGCCAGCTCACCACAGGGGGCCTCTGGGGCCAACGTCCTGACTTTC. This gives the protein CASSPQGASGANVLTF.